This T cell receptor beta chain was obtained from a study of CD8+CD57+ T cells in acquired aplastic anemia. Study-wide background: Sorted cells (CD4+ and CD8+) yielded DNA amounts that averaged roughly 3.2 ug.

Genomic DNA, serving as template, underwent TCR beta VDJ and CDR3 profiling. Using its own MiXCR run on the reads, TCRdb lists one record per CDR3 protein. The sample has about 160,000 distinct CDR3 sequences, 48% seen once; the top ten hold under 35%. CD8+CD57+ cell expansion, shown by flow cytometry, had occurred in the patients selected for sequencing. Germline V gene sequence: CDR1 ENHRY, CDR2 SYGVKD. The ends were cut back, 9 bases at V and 8 bases at J, with 13 bases in the middle. This CDR3 spans 12 amino acids. The sequence derives from a human donor with aplastic anemia. The chain has TRBV10-3 and TRBJ2-2, with D possibly TRBD2 on 5 matching bases. Sequencing used sorted CD4+, CD8+, or CD8+CD57+ T cells (not recorded which) from PBMCs. DNA of the CDR3: TGTGCCATGGCGGGCGACGCGGGGGAGCTGTTTTTT. Protein: CAMAGDAGELFF.